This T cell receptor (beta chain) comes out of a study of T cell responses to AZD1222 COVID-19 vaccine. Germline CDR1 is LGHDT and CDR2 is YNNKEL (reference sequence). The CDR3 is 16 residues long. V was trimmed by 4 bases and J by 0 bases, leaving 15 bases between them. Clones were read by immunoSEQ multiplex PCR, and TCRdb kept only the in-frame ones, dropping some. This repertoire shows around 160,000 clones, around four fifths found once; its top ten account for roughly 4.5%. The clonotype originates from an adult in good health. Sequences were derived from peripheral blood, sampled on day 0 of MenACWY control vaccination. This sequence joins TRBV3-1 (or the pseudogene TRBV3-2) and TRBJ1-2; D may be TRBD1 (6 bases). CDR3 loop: CASSPSGHHPNYGYTF. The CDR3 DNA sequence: TGTGCCAGCAGCCCCTCGGGACATCATCCTAACTATGGCTACACCTTC.